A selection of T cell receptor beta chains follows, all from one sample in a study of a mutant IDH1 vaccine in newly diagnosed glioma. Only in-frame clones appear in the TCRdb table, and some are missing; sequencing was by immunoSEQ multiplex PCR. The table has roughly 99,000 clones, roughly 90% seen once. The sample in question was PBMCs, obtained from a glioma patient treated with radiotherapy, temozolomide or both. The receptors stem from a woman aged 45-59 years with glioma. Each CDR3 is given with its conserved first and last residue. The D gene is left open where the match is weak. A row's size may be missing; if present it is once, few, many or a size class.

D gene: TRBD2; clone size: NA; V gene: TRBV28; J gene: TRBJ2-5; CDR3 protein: CASSLGVASGREETQYF; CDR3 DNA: TGTGCCAGCAGTTTGGGGGTGGCTAGCGGGAGAGAAGAGACCCAGTACTTC
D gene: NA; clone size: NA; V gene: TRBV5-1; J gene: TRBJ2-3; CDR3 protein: CASSLGGRGTTDTQYF; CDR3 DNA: TGCGCCAGCAGCTTGGGGGGTCGGGGTACCACAGATACGCAGTATTTT
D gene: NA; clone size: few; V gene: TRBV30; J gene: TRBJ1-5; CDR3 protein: CAWSRESNQPQHF; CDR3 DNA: TGTGCCTGGAGTAGGGAAAGCAATCAGCCCCAGCATTTT
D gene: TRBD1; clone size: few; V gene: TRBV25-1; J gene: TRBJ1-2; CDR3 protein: CASSRGQGYYGYTF; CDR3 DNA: TGTGCCAGCAGCCGCGGACAGGGCTACTATGGCTACACCTTC
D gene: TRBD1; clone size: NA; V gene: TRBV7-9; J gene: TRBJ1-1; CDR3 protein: CASSLAGQPMNTEAFF; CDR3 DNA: TGTGCCAGCAGCTTAGCGGGACAGCCCATGAACACTGAAGCTTTCTTT
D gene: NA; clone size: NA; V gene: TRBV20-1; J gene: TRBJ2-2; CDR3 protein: CSARGNGELFF; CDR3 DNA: TGCAGTGCTAGGGGCAACGGGGAGCTGTTTTTT
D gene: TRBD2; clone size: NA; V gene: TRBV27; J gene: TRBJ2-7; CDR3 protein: CASSFGTSAEQYF; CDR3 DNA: TGTGCCAGCAGTTTTGGGACTAGTGCCGAGCAGTACTTC
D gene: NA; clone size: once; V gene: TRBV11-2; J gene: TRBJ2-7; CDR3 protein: CASSLDAGTYEQYF; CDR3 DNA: TGTGCCAGCAGCTTAGATGCGGGAACCTACGAGCAGTACTTC
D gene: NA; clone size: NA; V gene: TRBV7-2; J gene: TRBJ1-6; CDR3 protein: CASSLVGWGGTYYNSPLHF; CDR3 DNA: TGTGCCAGCAGCTTAGTCGGGTGGGGGGGGACCTACTATAATTCACCCCTCCACTTT
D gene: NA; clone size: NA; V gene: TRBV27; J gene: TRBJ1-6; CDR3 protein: CASSLGVHLSSPLHF; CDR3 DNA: TGTGCCAGCAGTTTAGGCGTCCACCTTTCTTCACCCCTCCACTTT
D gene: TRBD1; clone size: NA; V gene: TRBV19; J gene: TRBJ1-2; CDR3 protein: CASSIQGDGYTF; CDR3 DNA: TGTGCCAGTAGTATACAGGGGGATGGCTACACCTTC
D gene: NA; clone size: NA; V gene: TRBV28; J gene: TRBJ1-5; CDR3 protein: CASKLGHSNQPQHF; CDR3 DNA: TGTGCCAGCAAACTGGGCCATAGCAATCAGCCCCAGCATTTT
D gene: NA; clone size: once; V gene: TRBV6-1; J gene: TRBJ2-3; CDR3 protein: CASSDLNTDTQYF; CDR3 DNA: TGTGCCAGCAGTGATTTGAACACAGATACGCAGTATTTT
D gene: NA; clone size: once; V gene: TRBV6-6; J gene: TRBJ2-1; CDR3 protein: CASSLSAGTFYNEQFF; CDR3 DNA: TGTGCCAGCAGTTTGTCGGCCGGGACTTTCTACAATGAGCAGTTCTTC
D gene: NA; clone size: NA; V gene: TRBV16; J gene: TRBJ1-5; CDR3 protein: CASSQSGQGNQPQHF; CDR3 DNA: TGTGCCAGCAGCCAATCTGGGCAGGGCAATCAGCCCCAGCATTTT
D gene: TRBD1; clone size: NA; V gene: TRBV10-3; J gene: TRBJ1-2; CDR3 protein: CAISELGQGRDGYTF; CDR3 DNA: TGTGCCATCAGTGAGTTAGGACAGGGAAGGGATGGCTACACCTTC
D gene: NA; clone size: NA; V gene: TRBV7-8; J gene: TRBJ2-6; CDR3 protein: CASSNSRGANVLTF; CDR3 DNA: TGTGCCAGCAGTAATTCCCGGGGGGCCAACGTCCTGACTTTC
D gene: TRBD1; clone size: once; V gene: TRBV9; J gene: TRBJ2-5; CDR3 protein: CASSAWTGGQETQYF; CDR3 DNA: TGTGCCAGCAGCGCCTGGACAGGGGGCCAAGAGACCCAGTACTTC
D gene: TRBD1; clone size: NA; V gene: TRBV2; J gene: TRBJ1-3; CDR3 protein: CASSQSRTGSGNTIYF; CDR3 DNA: TGTGCCAGCAGCCAGAGTAGGACAGGTTCTGGAAACACCATATATTTT
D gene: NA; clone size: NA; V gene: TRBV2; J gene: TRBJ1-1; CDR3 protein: CASGDGMNTEAFF; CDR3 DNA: TGTGCCAGCGGGGACGGCATGAACACTGAAGCTTTCTTT
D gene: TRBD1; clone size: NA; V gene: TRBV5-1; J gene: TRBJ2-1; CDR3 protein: CASSPETGASYNEQFF; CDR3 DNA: TGCGCCAGCAGCCCAGAGACAGGGGCGTCGTACAATGAGCAGTTCTTC
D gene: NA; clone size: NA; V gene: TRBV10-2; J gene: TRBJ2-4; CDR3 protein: CASRGTKNIQYF; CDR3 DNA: TGCGCCAGCAGAGGGACCAAAAACATTCAGTACTTC
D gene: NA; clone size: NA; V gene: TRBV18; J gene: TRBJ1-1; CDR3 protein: CASSPTGGNTEAFF; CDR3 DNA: TGTGCCAGCTCACCTACAGGTGGGAACACTGAAGCTTTCTTT
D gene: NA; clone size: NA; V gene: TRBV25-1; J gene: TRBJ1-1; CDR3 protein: CASSDLGGAEAFF; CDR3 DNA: TGTGCCAGCAGTGACCTAGGAGGGGCTGAAGCTTTCTTT
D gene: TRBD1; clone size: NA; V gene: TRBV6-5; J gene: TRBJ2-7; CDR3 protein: CASRPWAGGNEQYF; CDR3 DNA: TGTGCCAGCAGACCCTGGGCAGGGGGCAACGAGCAGTACTTC
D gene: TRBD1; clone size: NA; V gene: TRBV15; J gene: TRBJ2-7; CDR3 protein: CATSRDRGRDEQYF; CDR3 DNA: TGTGCCACCAGCAGAGACAGGGGGCGCGACGAGCAGTACTTC
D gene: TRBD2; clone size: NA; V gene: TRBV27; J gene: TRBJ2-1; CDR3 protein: CASSPLAGGLDEQFF; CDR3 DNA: TGTGCCAGCAGTCCCCTAGCGGGGGGTCTAGATGAGCAGTTCTTC
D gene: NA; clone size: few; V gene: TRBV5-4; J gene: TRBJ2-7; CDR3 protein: CASSLGIFTNEQYF; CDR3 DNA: TGTGCCAGCAGCTTGGGGATCTTTACTAACGAGCAGTACTTC
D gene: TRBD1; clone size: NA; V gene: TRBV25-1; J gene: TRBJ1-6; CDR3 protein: CASSERDYRGGYNSPLHF; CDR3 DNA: TGTGCCAGCAGTGAGCGCGACTACAGGGGGGGATATAATTCACCCCTCCACTTT
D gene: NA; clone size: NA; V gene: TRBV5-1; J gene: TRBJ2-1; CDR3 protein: CASSDPGRADNEQFF; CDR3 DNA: TGCGCCAGCAGCGACCCGGGGCGGGCCGACAATGAGCAGTTCTTC
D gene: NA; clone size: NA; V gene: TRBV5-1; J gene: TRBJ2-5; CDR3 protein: CASSGTPRETQYF; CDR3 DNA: TGCGCCAGCAGCGGGACACCCAGGGAGACCCAGTACTTC
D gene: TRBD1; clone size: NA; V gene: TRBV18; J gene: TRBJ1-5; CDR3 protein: CASSHGTGFNQPQHF; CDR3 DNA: TGTGCCAGCTCACACGGGACAGGGTTCAATCAGCCCCAGCATTTT
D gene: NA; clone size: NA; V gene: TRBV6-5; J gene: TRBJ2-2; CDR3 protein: CASSPAGELFF; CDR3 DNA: TGTGCCAGCAGTCCCGCCGGGGAGCTGTTTTTT
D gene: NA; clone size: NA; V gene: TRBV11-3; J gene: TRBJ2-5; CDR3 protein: CASSLAQVKLYQETQYF; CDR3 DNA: TGTGCCAGCAGCTTAGCACAGGTTAAATTGTACCAAGAGACCCAGTACTTC
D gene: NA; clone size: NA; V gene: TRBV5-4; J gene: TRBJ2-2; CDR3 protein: CASSLQNKLSGELFF; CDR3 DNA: TGTGCCAGCAGCTTGCAAAACAAGCTTTCCGGGGAGCTGTTTTTT
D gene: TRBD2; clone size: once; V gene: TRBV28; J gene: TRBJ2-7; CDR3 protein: CASSLSRSALSGRAREQYF; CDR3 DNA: TGTGCCAGCAGTTTATCTAGGAGTGCTTTGAGCGGGAGGGCTCGCGAGCAGTACTTC
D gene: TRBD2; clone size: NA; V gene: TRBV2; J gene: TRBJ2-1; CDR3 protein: CASRNGLAGFSYNEQFF; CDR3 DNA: TGTGCCAGCAGGAACGGACTAGCGGGGTTCTCCTACAATGAGCAGTTCTTC
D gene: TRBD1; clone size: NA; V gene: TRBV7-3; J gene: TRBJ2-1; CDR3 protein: CASSAGTGRNEQFF; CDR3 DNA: TGTGCCAGCAGCGCCGGGACAGGGAGGAATGAGCAGTTCTTC
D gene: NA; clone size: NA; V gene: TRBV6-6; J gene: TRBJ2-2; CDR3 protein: CASGWGALTGELFF; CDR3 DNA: TGTGCCAGCGGTTGGGGGGCCCTCACCGGGGAGCTGTTTTTT
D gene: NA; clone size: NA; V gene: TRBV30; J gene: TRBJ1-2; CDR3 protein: CAWRPRLDPYGYTF; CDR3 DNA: TGTGCCTGGAGGCCCCGTTTGGATCCCTATGGCTACACCTTC
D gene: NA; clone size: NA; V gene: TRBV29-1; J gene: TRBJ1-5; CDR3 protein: CSVSPHGGSGQPQHF; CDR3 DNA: TGCAGCGTTTCCCCTCACGGGGGGTCCGGACAGCCCCAGCATTTT
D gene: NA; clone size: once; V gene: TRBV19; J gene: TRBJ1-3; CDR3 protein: CASHEVAGNTIYF; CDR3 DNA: TGTGCCTCACACGAGGTAGCCGGAAACACCATATATTTT